These 23 T cell receptor beta chains were sequenced from one sample in a study of blood T cell repertoires in COVID-19 (TCRdb year 2020). Preparation of the library involved the immunoSEQ multiplex PCR assay. In TCRdb, the immuneACCESS table is reduced to in-frame sequences with V and J assigned. These tables do not hold every clone; where another copy was compared, an unresolved V gene accounts for under half, and the others remain unexplained. Here the sample has some 72,000 clones; about 89% occur a single time. Of the sample, 4.5% to 5% falls within the top ten clones. Sequenced input: peripheral blood. These receptors were obtained from a man aged 45-65 years with active or convalescent COVID-19.

The gene calls are TRBV24-1 and TRBJ2-5; D not resolved. This CDR3 has 13 residues. The germline V gene has CDR1 KGHDR and CDR2 SFDVKD. The V gene lost 4 bases and the J gene lost 0 bases, with 5 bases spanning the gap. Here the CDR3 reads CATSEEYQETQYF. The CDR3 nucleotides are TGTGCCACCAGTGAGGAGTACCAAGAGACCCAGTACTTC.

The V call is TRBV27, the J call TRBJ1-6, with D possibly being TRBD1 (5 bases). Per the germline V gene, CDR1 is MNHEY and CDR2 is SMNVEV (reference sequence). Trimming cost V 4 bases and J 7 bases, with 11 bases left between them. The CDR3 loop spans 14 amino acids. The CDR3 spells CASSSDTPNSPLHF. DNA for the CDR3: TGTGCCAGCAGTTCGGACACGCCGAATTCACCCCTCCACTTT.

The chain employs TRBV5-1 and TRBJ2-7; 8 nucleotides align to TRBD1. CDR1 and CDR2 from the germline V gene are SGHRS and YFSETQ. V was clipped by 5 bases and J by 3 bases; unmatched bases: 7. The CDR3 runs to 14 residues. CDR3 bases: TGCGCCAGCAGTCCGGGACAGGACATCTACGAGCAGTACTTC. This encodes CASSPGQDIYEQYF.

The rearrangement uses TRBV18 and TRBJ2-7; 8 bases align to TRBD1. This CDR3 has 14 residues. CDR1 and CDR2 from the germline V gene are KGHSH and LQKENI. V was clipped by 4 bases and J by 1 base; unmatched bases: 3. CDR3 in DNA: TGTGCCAGCTCACTGGGACAGGTTTCCTACGAGCAGTACTTC. Protein product: CASSLGQVSYEQYF.

The chain carries TRBV28 and TRBJ1-5, with TRBD1 matching over 8 bases. CDR3 size: 12 residues. V lost 6 bases to trimming and J lost 7 bases; unmatched junction nucleotides: 2. The germline V gene has CDR1 MDHEN and CDR2 SYDVKM. In DNA, the CDR3 is TGTGCCAGCAGGACAGGGGTCCAGCCCCAGCATTTT. The encoded protein is CASRTGVQPQHF.

V usage is TRBV4-1 and J usage is TRBJ2-7; a weak D match, TRBD2 (5 bases). V gave up 8 bases and J gave up 5 bases, with 19 bases separating them. The germline gives CDR1 MGHRA, CDR2 YSYEKL. CDR3 length: 14 amino acids. CDR3: CASFWRTEGHEQYV. In nucleotides, the CDR3 is TGCGCCAGCTTCTGGAGGACCGAAGGCCACGAGCAGTACGTC.

The chain uses TRBV9 and TRBJ2-5; the D gene is possibly TRBD2 (5 bases). The CDR3 spans 14 residues. Trimming shortened V by 1 base and J by 4 bases, and 11 bases separated the two germline ends. Germline CDR1 and CDR2: SGDLS and YYNGEE. This CDR3 is CASSVSYGGETQYF. In DNA, the CDR3 is TGTGCCAGCAGCGTATCCTACGGAGGAGAGACCCAGTACTTC.

This sequence joins TRBV7-9 and TRBJ2-1, with a tentative D call TRBD2 (5 bases). The V gene lost 3 bases and the J gene lost 7 bases, with 7 bases spanning the gap. This CDR3 has 12 amino acids. Germline loops: CDR1 SEHNR, CDR2 FQNEAQ (reference sequence). CDR3 loop: CASSFTGNEQFF. DNA of the CDR3: TGTGCCAGCAGCTTCACGGGGAATGAGCAGTTCTTC. Full variable domain (remainder filled in from reference TRBV7-9 and TRBJ2-1): DTGVSQNPRHKITKRGQNVTFRCDPISEHNRLYWYRQTLGQGPEFLTYFQNEAQLEKSRLLSDRFSAERPKGSFSTLEIQRTEQGDSAMYLCASSFTGNEQFFGPGTRLTVL.

Written as DNA, the CDR3 is TGTGCCAGCAGCATACAGGGTCCGGGTGTAGGCAATGAGCAGTTCTTC. It yields the protein CASSIQGPGVGNEQFF. The V call is TRBV5-6, the J call TRBJ2-1, with D possibly being TRBD1 (6 bases). Trimming removed 4 bases at V and 6 bases at J, with 20 bases between. This CDR3 is built from 16 residues. Germline V gene lookup returns CDR1 SGHDT and CDR2 YYEEEE.

V usage is TRBV28 and J usage is TRBJ2-5, with TRBD1 identical over 11 bases. The CDR3 extends over 17 amino acids. After removal of 3 bases from V and 5 bases from J, the junction contained 11 bases not matched to a gene. The germline V gene encodes CDR1 MDHEN and CDR2 SYDVKM. The CDR3 bases are TGTGCCAGCAGTTTCCATCGGACAGGGGGCGGTTGGGAGACCCAGTACTTC. Protein: CASSFHRTGGGWETQYF. Variable domain in full (rest from reference TRBV28 and TRBJ2-5): DVKVTQSSRYLVKRTGEKVFLECVQDMDHENMFWYRQDPGLGLRLIYFSYDVKMKEKGDIPEGYSVSREKKERFSLILESASTNQTSMYLCASSFHRTGGGWETQYFGPGTRLLVL.

This clone was seen once. The rearrangement links TRBV25-1 to TRBJ2-7; 7 bases fit TRBD2. The trim removed 1 base at V and 1 base at J, leaving 7 bases unmatched. This CDR3 comprises 16 residues. CDR1 is MGHDK, CDR2 SYGVNS, per germline. The CDR3 sequence: CASSESSGAKSYEQYF. The CDR3 bases are TGTGCCAGCAGTGAATCCAGCGGGGCAAAATCCTACGAGCAGTACTTC.

This chain uses TRBV10-2 with TRBJ1-2; TRBD1 might be the D (5 bases). Looked up from germline, CDR1 is WSHSY and CDR2 is SAAADI. Trimming shortened V by 3 bases and J by 8 bases, and 10 bases separated the two germline ends. The CDR3 extends over 12 amino acids. CDR3 DNA sequence: TGCGCCAGCAGTGATCCAGGGCAAGGCTACACCTTC. It codes for CASSDPGQGYTF.

Written as DNA, the CDR3 is TGTGCCAGCAGCCAAGAAGTGTCAGCTAACTATGGCTACACCTTC. Protein product: CASSQEVSANYGYTF. This rearrangement joins TRBV4-2 to TRBJ1-2; D ambiguous. The CDR3 sequence is 15 residues long. Per the germline V gene, CDR1 is LGHNA and CDR2 is YNFKEQ. The V gene lost 0 bases and the J gene lost 0 bases, with 8 bases spanning the gap.

The chain is built from TRBV7-6 and TRBJ2-2; a possible D gene is TRBD1 (5 bases). The germline V and J ends were trimmed by 7 bases and 1 base, with 13 bases remaining between them. CDR1 is SGHVS, CDR2 FNYEAQ, per germline. CDR3 size: 15 residues. This CDR3 reads CASTQGQGNTGELFF. CDR3 in DNA: TGTGCCAGCACCCAGGGTCAGGGGAACACCGGGGAGCTGTTTTTT.

The V call is TRBV28, the J call TRBJ1-2; D is unclear. V dropped 2 bases and J dropped 8 bases, with 15 bases sitting between them. The CDR3 consists of 14 residues. The germline V gene has CDR1 MDHEN and CDR2 SYDVKM. The CDR3 spells CASSLKARREGYTF. The DNA of the CDR3 is TGTGCCAGCAGTTTAAAAGCGAGACGCGAGGGCTACACCTTC.

The chain has TRBV10-1 and TRBJ2-5, with D hard to call. The V and J ends lost 7 bases and 5 bases respectively, with 14 bases between them. This CDR3 contains 13 residues. The germline gives CDR1 WNHNN, CDR2 SYGVQD (reference sequence). CDR3 in DNA: TGCGCCAGCACCGGTGGGTTGGAGGAGACCCAGTACTTC. Translated, it gives CASTGGLEETQYF.

The V and J genes are TRBV19 and TRBJ1-6; no firm D call. In germline, CDR1 is LNHDA, CDR2 SQIVND (reference sequence). The V end was cut by 3 bases, the J end by 7 bases, with 10 bases between. The CDR3 is 14 residues long. CDR3 nucleotide sequence: TGTGCCAGTAGTATTGGCACTACCAATTCACCCCTCCACTTT. This sequence encodes CASSIGTTNSPLHF.

This clone was seen only once. This rearrangement joins TRBV11-2 to TRBJ2-2; weak D call: TRBD1 (6 bases). V lost 1 base, J lost 0 bases, and 6 bases lay in between. The CDR3 extends over 15 amino acids. Per germline, CDR1 SGHAT and CDR2 FQNNGV. The CDR3 spells CASSLGQANTGELFF. The CDR3 bases are TGTGCCAGCAGCTTAGGACAGGCGAACACCGGGGAGCTGTTTTTT.

The count of this clone is one. This chain links TRBV28 with TRBJ1-5, with 10 bases fitting TRBD1. Germline loops: CDR1 MDHEN, CDR2 SYDVKM. The CDR3 runs to 18 residues. V dropped 1 base and J dropped 0; count of bases not matched to a gene: 6. The CDR3 DNA is TGTGCCAGCAGTTTATTCGACAGGGGGCTTTATAGCAATCAGCCCCAGCATTTT. It yields the protein CASSLFDRGLYSNQPQHF.

This rearrangement joins TRBV7-2 to TRBJ1-2; D not certain. V was pared by 4 bases and J by 2 bases, with 8 bases between. Germline V lookup: CDR1 SGHTA, CDR2 FQGNSA. The CDR3 totals 13 residues. CDR3 DNA: TGTGCCAGCAGCTCTGGCCGAAACTATGGCTACACCTTC. It is translated as CASSSGRNYGYTF. The variable domain in full, completed from reference TRBV7-2 and TRBJ1-2, reads GAGVSQSPSNKVTEKGKDVELRCDPISGHTALYWYRQSLGQGLEFLIYFQGNSAPDKSGLPSDRFSAERTGGSVSTLTIQRTQQEDSAVYLCASSSGRNYGYTFGSGTRLTVV.

This chain joins TRBV28 and TRBJ2-1, with 9 bases identical to TRBD1. The CDR3 runs to 14 residues. In germline, CDR1 is MDHEN, CDR2 SYDVKM. J was trimmed by 8 bases and V by 4 bases; bases with no gene match: 6. CDR3 residues: CASSSLDRGDEQFF. DNA of the CDR3: TGTGCCAGCAGTTCATTGGACAGGGGTGATGAGCAGTTCTTC.

The chain is built from TRBV18 and TRBJ2-1; 7 bases fit TRBD1. This CDR3 has 12 residues. V was clipped by 2 bases and J by 12 bases; unmatched bases: 4. Germline CDR1 reads KGHSH; CDR2 reads LQKENI. The CDR3 is CASSPDRVTQFF. The CDR3 nucleotides are TGTGCCAGCTCACCAGACAGGGTTACGCAGTTCTTC.

V gene TRBV29-1 combines with J gene TRBJ1-1, with D unresolved. CDR1 SQVTM and CDR2 ANQGSEA come from the germline V gene. This CDR3 has 10 residues. CDR3 amino acids: CTFGDTEAFF. CDR3 nucleotides: TGCACCTTCGGAGACACTGAAGCTTTCTTT.